This T cell receptor beta chain was identified in a study of control samples from healthy donors and cancer patients. The length of the CDR3 is 14 residues. Germline V gene data show CDR1 as WNHNN and CDR2 as SYGVQD (reference sequence). V was trimmed by 0 bases and J by 4 bases, leaving 9 bases between them. Measured with immunoSEQ multiplex PCR; TCRdb has only the in-frame clones, and not every one. The sample records around 130,000 clones, around 87% being singletons. The TCR was taken from a man aged 25-45 years in good health. The rearrangement links TRBV10-1 to TRBJ1-2; maybe TRBD1 (5 bases). The sample consisted of blood. The CDR3 reads CASSESRDVYGYTF. The CDR3 DNA is TGCGCCAGCAGTGAGTCGAGGGACGTCTATGGCTACACCTTC.